This TCR beta chain was identified in a study of cytomegalovirus exposure and HLA in healthy donors. Study results and limitations: The authors confirmed in vitro that a few CMV-associated chains were specific for CMV antigens.

Regarding this clone: Its target is unknown. Other DNA sequences within the sample encode an identical CDR3.

The study drew the donors from its approximately 130-subject validation cohort, separate from the roughly 700-subject first cohort. The CDR3 has 11 residues. The V gene lost 3 bases and the J gene lost 4 bases, with 3 bases spanning the gap. From germline, CDR1 is MDHEN and CDR2 SYDVKM. Assay used: immunoSEQ multiplex PCR; TCRdb lists only in-frame clones, some missing. The table lists some 180,000 clones, roughly nine tenths of them singletons. This TCR came from a man younger than 45 in good health and CMV-seropositive. The chain has TRBV28 and TRBJ2-5; D ambiguous. Sequencing input: PBMCs. This chain's CDR3 is CASSFGETQYF. The CDR3 DNA is TGTGCCAGCAGTTTCGGAGAGACCCAGTACTTC.